These T cell receptor beta chains were read from a single sample in a study of shared clonotypes between healthy human individuals. Assay: immunoSEQ multiplex PCR; the TCRdb copy retains only in-frame clones and omits some. This table has roughly 640,000 clones, 95% to 98% appearing once. Sequencing was done on a sample of naive CD4+ T cells sorted from blood. These receptor sequences come from a woman in her 30s in good health. Each CDR3 is given with its conserved first and last residue. D genes are given only for firm matches.

>TRBD1|TRBJ2-7|16|TRBV9
CASSVGGGGQVYEQYF
TGTGCCAGCAGCGTTGGAGGTGGGGGACAGGTATACGAGCAGTACTTC
>NA|TRBJ1-2|14|TRBV10-2
CASSESIVDDGYTF
TGCGCCAGCAGTGAAAGTATAGTAGATGATGGCTACACCTTC
>NA|TRBJ2-2|15|TRBV19
CASSKIQGPGGELFF
TGTGCCAGTAGCAAAATACAGGGCCCAGGCGGGGAGCTGTTTTTT
>NA|TRBJ2-1|13|TRBV7-9
CASSWKEYNEQFF
TGTGCCAGCAGCTGGAAAGAATACAATGAGCAGTTCTTC
>NA|TRBJ1-3|13|TRBV6-1
CASSDISGNTIYF
TGTGCCAGCAGTGATATATCTGGAAACACCATATATTTT
>TRBD2|TRBJ2-1|15|TRBV6-6
CASRATSGIYNEQFF
TGTGCCAGCAGAGCGACTAGCGGGATTTACAATGAGCAGTTCTTC
>TRBD2|TRBJ2-1|13|TRBV5-4
CASSQLAGDEQFF
TGTGCCAGCAGCCAACTAGCGGGAGATGAGCAGTTCTTC
>TRBD2|TRBJ2-1|14|TRBV27
CASSSGLADNEQFF
TGTGCCAGCAGTTCGGGACTAGCGGACAATGAGCAGTTCTTC
>NA|TRBJ2-2|17|TRBV28
CASSFLGDGGLAGELFF
TGTGCCAGCAGTTTCCTCGGGGATGGGGGACTCGCCGGGGAGCTGTTTTTT
>NA|TRBJ2-6|15|TRBV19
CASVASFSGANVLTF
TGTGCCAGCGTCGCCAGCTTCTCTGGGGCCAACGTCCTGACTTTC